What follows are 27 T cell receptor beta chains derived from one specimen sequenced in a study of memory CD4+ T cells and cytomegalovirus serostatus. Sequencing was performed with immunoSEQ multiplex PCR; in TCRdb, only in-frame clones are kept and a portion is missing. There are approximately 47,000 clones in the sample; roughly 73% occur only once, and approximately 0.8% lies in the top ten. The sort gate was single viable CD3+CD4+CD8-CD45RO+ cells for memory CD4+ T cells. The material sequenced was memory CD4+ T cells from blood. The source is an adult in good health and CMV-seronegative.

V and J are TRBV5-4 and TRBJ2-7, with 11 positions matching TRBD2. CDR1 and CDR2 from the germline V gene are SGHNT and YYREEE (reference sequence). This CDR3 has 18 residues. The ends lost 0 bases at V and 3 bases at J; junction bases unmatched: 11. CDR3 nucleotides: TGTGCCAGCAGCTTGGGGGGGGCAACTAGCGGGAGTTTCTACGAGCAGTACTTC. It encodes CASSLGGATSGSFYEQYF.

On this clone itself: Relative to the germline gene, one junction end is altered; a read error may explain this. At the DNA level, this CDR3 is encoded by other sequences in the same sample as well. The chain recombines TRBV11-3 with TRBJ2-3; D unresolved. Germline V CDR1 and CDR2: SGHNT, YENEEA. This CDR3 is 14 amino acids long. The CDR3 nucleotides are TGTGCCAGCAGCTTAGAAGGGTTCCCAGATACGCAATATTTT. Its protein product is CASSLEGFPDTQYF.

This clone was recorded a few times. V is TRBV7-6 and J is TRBJ1-2; TRBD1 aligns across 10 bases. Germline V CDR1 and CDR2: SGHVS, FNYEAQ. The CDR3 totals 15 residues. J lost 8 bases, V lost 4 bases, and 10 bases had no gene match. The CDR3 region has the DNA TGTGCCAGCAGCTCACAGACAGGGGGCTCGGGAGGCTACACCTTC. It translates to CASSSQTGGSGGYTF.

The rearrangement uses TRBV6-5 and TRBJ2-7, with 8 bases fitting TRBD1. V shed 6 bases and J 1 base; nucleotides not matched to a gene: 8. Germline-derived CDR1 and CDR2 are MNHEY and SVGAGI. The CDR3 covers 15 residues. The CDR3 region is CASRGQGAGSYEQYF. CDR3 DNA sequence: TGTGCCAGCAGAGGGCAGGGGGCGGGTTCCTACGAGCAGTACTTC.

The chain links TRBV5-6 to TRBJ1-5, with 10 bases that match TRBD1. There are 17 residues in the CDR3. CDR1 is SGHDT, CDR2 YYEEEE, per germline. V shed 1 base and J 3 bases; nucleotides not matched to a gene: 7. The CDR3, as DNA: TGTGCCAGCAGCTTGTCCGGGACAGGGGCATTCAATCAGCCCCAGCATTTT. Its protein product is CASSLSGTGAFNQPQHF.

A single count supports this clone. The chain recombines TRBV14 with TRBJ1-4; TRBD1 agrees at 9 bases. Germline V gene lookup returns CDR1 SGHDN and CDR2 FVKESK. CDR3 length: 16 amino acids. The junction had 9 bases not matched to a gene; V was cut back by 4 bases and J by 6 bases. The CDR3 protein is CASSREQGAGDEKLFF. CDR3 bases: TGTGCCAGCAGCCGTGAACAGGGGGCTGGGGATGAAAAACTGTTTTTT. The whole variable domain, remainder taken from reference TRBV14 and TRBJ1-4, is EAGVTQFPSHSVIEKGQTVTLRCDPISGHDNLYWYRRVMGKEIKFLLHFVKESKQDESGMPNNRFLAERTGGTYSTLKVQPAELEDSGVYFCASSREQGAGDEKLFFGSGTQLSVL.

This sequence joins TRBV18 and TRBJ2-7; D unclear. Germline CDR1 and CDR2: KGHSH and LQKENI. The CDR3 length is 13 residues. Trimming pared 3 bases from V and 2 bases from J, leaving 8 bases between. The DNA of the CDR3 is TGTGCCAGCTCACCCTCGGATACCTACGAGCAGTACTTC. It yields the protein CASSPSDTYEQYF.

In this sample, this clone turned up a few times. The genes are TRBV7-2 and TRBJ1-5; D is unclear. V was shortened by 5 bases and J by 3 bases, with 14 bases between the two germline ends. The V gene's germline CDR1 is SGHTA and CDR2 FQGNSA. The CDR3 contains 15 residues. As DNA, the CDR3 is TGTGCCAGCAGCATTGATCCGGCGGCCAATCAGCCCCAGCATTTT. Translated, it gives CASSIDPAANQPQHF.

The chain combines TRBV19 with TRBJ2-2; 7 positions match TRBD2. This CDR3 region has 15 residues. V lost 5 bases to trimming and J lost 0 bases; unmatched junction nucleotides: 3. The germline gives CDR1 LNHDA, CDR2 SQIVND (reference sequence). CDR3: CASSPGTTNTGELFF. CDR3 DNA sequence: TGTGCCAGTAGTCCAGGGACTACGAACACCGGGGAGCTGTTTTTT.

The chain joins TRBV2 to TRBJ2-2; 8 bases fit TRBD2. This CDR3 has 16 amino acids. V lost 5 bases to trimming and J lost 2 bases; unmatched junction nucleotides: 7. CDR1 and CDR2 (germline): SNHLY, FYNNEI. The DNA of the CDR3 is TGTGCCAGCAGTTCCCGGGGGGGACTCAACACCGGGGAGCTGTTTTTT. Translated: CASSSRGGLNTGELFF.

This rearrangement joins TRBV6-5 to TRBJ2-5, with D possibly TRBD1 on 5 matching bases. The CDR3 has 14 amino acids. The germline V and J ends were trimmed by 4 bases and 2 bases, with 11 bases remaining between them. Germline CDR1 and CDR2: MNHEY and SVGAGI. CDR3 amino acids: CASSWGRQQETQYF. The CDR3 DNA is TGTGCCAGCAGTTGGGGAAGACAGCAAGAGACCCAGTACTTC.

This clone was counted only a few times. CDR3 amino acids: CAWSARRTVNTEAFF. For the CDR3, the DNA is TGTGCCTGGAGTGCGCGGCGGACGGTGAACACTGAAGCTTTCTTT. V and J are TRBV30 and TRBJ1-1; D remains unclear. The CDR3 contains 15 residues. Germline CDR1 is GTSNPN and CDR2 is SVGIG (reference sequence). V shed 1 base and J shed 0 bases, with 12 bases lying between them.

The chain joins TRBV5-1 to TRBJ2-5, with D possibly matching TRBD1 (6 bases). Trimming shortened V by 0 bases and J by 2 bases, and 8 bases separated the two germline ends. CDR1 is SGHRS, CDR2 YFSETQ, per germline. This CDR3 has 14 amino acids. The CDR3 spells CASSLAGQQETQYF. For the CDR3, the DNA is TGCGCCAGCAGCTTGGCAGGACAGCAAGAGACCCAGTACTTC.

The chain links TRBV7-6 to TRBJ2-7; possibly TRBD1 for D (6 bases). The CDR3 has 16 residues. V was shortened by 1 base and J by 1 base, with 14 bases between the two germline ends. From germline, CDR1 is SGHVS and CDR2 FNYEAQ. The CDR3 bases are TGTGCCAGCAGCTTAGGGGCCAGGGGAGTGTCCTACGAGCAGTACTTC. Amino acid sequence: CASSLGARGVSYEQYF.

The gene calls are TRBV7-8 and TRBJ2-2; 9 bases align to TRBD1. The V gene's germline CDR1 is SGHVS and CDR2 FQNEAQ. Unmatched junction bases numbered 5, after V lost 0 bases and J lost 6 bases. The CDR3 totals 16 residues. The CDR3 loop is CASSLAGTGNPGELFF. In nucleotides, the CDR3 is TGTGCCAGCAGCTTAGCCGGGACAGGGAATCCCGGGGAGCTGTTTTTT.

The chain combines TRBV6-6 with TRBJ1-1; D is ambiguous. In germline, CDR1 is MNHNY, CDR2 SVGAGI (reference sequence). Trimming shortened V by 6 bases and J by 1 base, and 12 bases separated the two germline ends. This CDR3 region has 14 residues. The chain's CDR3 is CASSYQSKNTEAFF. CDR3 bases: TGTGCCAGCAGCTACCAGTCCAAGAACACTGAAGCTTTCTTT.

This clone came up a few times. The chain combines TRBV14 with TRBJ1-2, with 7 nucleotides matching TRBD1. Germline trimming cut 1 base from V and 0 bases from J; bases unmatched to any gene: 5. This CDR3 is 16 amino acids long. CDR1 and CDR2 from the germline V gene are SGHDN and FVKESK. In nucleotides, the CDR3 is TGTGCCAGCAGCCAAGGGGTCAGGGGGACTAACTATGGCTACACCTTC. It encodes CASSQGVRGTNYGYTF.

The chain employs TRBV19 and TRBJ1-5; unclear D gene. The CDR3 is 15 amino acids. Per the germline V gene, CDR1 is LNHDA and CDR2 is SQIVND (reference sequence). V lost 6 bases and J 5 bases, leaving 17 bases between the germline ends. The CDR3 DNA is TGTGCCAGTAGCCCTAGGAACAGAGCCTATCAGCCCCAGCATTTT. Protein sequence: CASSPRNRAYQPQHF.

V usage is TRBV28 and J usage is TRBJ2-2, with 8 bases lining up with TRBD1. V lost 3 bases, J lost 1 base, and 13 bases stayed unmatched. Germline lookup yields CDR1 MDHEN and CDR2 SYDVKM. This CDR3 contains 19 residues. The CDR3 DNA reads as TGTGCCAGCAGTTTCCCCTCCAGATCGGGGACAGGGAACACCGGGGAGCTGTTTTTT. Its translation: CASSFPSRSGTGNTGELFF.

The chain combines TRBV4-1 with TRBJ2-2; either TRBD1 or TRBD2 may supply D (7 bases each). V was trimmed by 2 bases and J by 5 bases, leaving 18 bases between them. CDR3 size: 17 residues. The germline CDR1 and CDR2 sequences are MGHRA and YSYEKL. The CDR3 DNA reads as TGCGCCAGCAGCCAACCGGGTGGGAGGGGGCCAACCGGGGAGCTGTTTTTT. This sequence encodes CASSQPGGRGPTGELFF.

The chain combines TRBV10-3 with TRBJ2-3, with TRBD1 matching 8 bases. V lost 6 bases and J lost 0; bases outside the gene matches: 2. The CDR3 consists of 14 residues. Germline V gives CDR1 ENHRY, CDR2 SYGVKD. The CDR3 DNA is TGTGCCATCAGAAGGACAGGGAGCACAGATACGCAGTATTTT. Translated: CAIRRTGSTDTQYF.

This sequence joins TRBV9 and TRBJ2-6, with 10 bases identical to TRBD1. Germline lookup yields CDR1 SGDLS and CDR2 YYNGEE. With 8 bases clipped from V and 0 bases from J, the junction kept 8 bases outside the gene matches. This CDR3 spans 17 amino acids. The CDR3 sequence: CASSLGQGSSGANVLTF. The CDR3 bases are TGTGCCAGTTCCCTGGGACAGGGGAGCTCTGGGGCCAACGTCCTGACTTTC.

The V and J genes are TRBV5-1 and TRBJ2-2, with D unclear. Trimming removed 2 bases from V and 5 bases from J, with 10 bases in between. CDR3 length: 14 residues. CDR1 is SGHRS, CDR2 YFSETQ, per germline. The CDR3 reads CASSFWSETGELFF. The CDR3 DNA sequence: TGCGCCAGCAGCTTCTGGAGCGAAACCGGGGAGCTGTTTTTT. The full variable domain, completed using reference TRBV5-1 and TRBJ2-2, is KAGVTQTPRYLIKTRGQQVTLSCSPISGHRSVSWYQQTPGQGLQFLFEYFSETQRNKGNFPGRFSGRQFSNSRSEMNVSTLELGDSALYLCASSFWSETGELFFGEGSRLTVL.

The V and J genes are TRBV5-4 and TRBJ2-5; 12 bases are shared with TRBD2. The closer fit of TRBJ2-7 to the DNA end suggests the J call may be wrong. Germline V CDR1 and CDR2: SGHNT, YYREEE (reference sequence). This CDR3 has 15 residues. The CDR3 DNA is TGTGCCAGCAGCCAGGGGGGACTAGCGGGCCACGAGCAGTACTTC. Protein: CASSQGGLAGHEQYF.

J is TRBJ2-7 and V is TRBV4-2, with 10 nucleotides matching TRBD2. The CDR3 is 15 residues long. Germline loops: CDR1 LGHNA, CDR2 YNFKEQ. Unmatched junction bases numbered 3, after V lost 1 base and J lost 3 bases. For the CDR3, the DNA is TGTGCCAGCAGCCAAGGGGGACTAGCGCGCTACGAGCAGTACTTC. This translates into CASSQGGLARYEQYF.

The V gene is TRBV4-1, the J gene TRBJ1-5; D remains unclear. Between the trimmed V and J ends, which lost 2 bases and 0 bases, there was a span of 5 bases. CDR3 length equals 14 residues. Germline V gives CDR1 MGHRA, CDR2 YSYEKL. The CDR3 DNA reads as TGCGCCAGCAGCCAACTCCTTAGCAATCAGCCCCAGCATTTT. Its protein is CASSQLLSNQPQHF.

This chain joins TRBV18 and TRBJ2-2; 7 bases align to TRBD2. Germline CDR1 reads KGHSH; CDR2 reads LQKENI. The CDR3 length is 13 residues. V shed 4 bases and J 4 bases; nucleotides not matched to a gene: 0. In DNA, the CDR3 is TGTGCCAGCTCACGGACTAGCACCGGGGAGCTGTTTTTT. The encoded protein is CASSRTSTGELFF.